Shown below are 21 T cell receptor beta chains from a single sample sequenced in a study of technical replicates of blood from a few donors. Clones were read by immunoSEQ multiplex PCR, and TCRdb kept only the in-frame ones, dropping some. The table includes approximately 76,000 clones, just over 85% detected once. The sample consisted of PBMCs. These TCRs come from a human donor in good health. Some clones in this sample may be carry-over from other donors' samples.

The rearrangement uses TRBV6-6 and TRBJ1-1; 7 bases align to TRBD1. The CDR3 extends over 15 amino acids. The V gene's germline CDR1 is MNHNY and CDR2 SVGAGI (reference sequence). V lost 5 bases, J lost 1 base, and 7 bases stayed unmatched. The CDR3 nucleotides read TGTGCCAGCAGTAAACCGGGACAGAAGAACACTGAAGCTTTCTTT. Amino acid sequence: CASSKPGQKNTEAFF.

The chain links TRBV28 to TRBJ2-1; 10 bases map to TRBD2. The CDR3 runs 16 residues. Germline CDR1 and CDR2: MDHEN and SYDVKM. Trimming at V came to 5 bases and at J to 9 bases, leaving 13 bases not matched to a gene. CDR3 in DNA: TGTGCCAGCAGTGCAAGCGAAGCGGGGGGGCATGGTGAGCAGTTCTTC. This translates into CASSASEAGGHGEQFF.

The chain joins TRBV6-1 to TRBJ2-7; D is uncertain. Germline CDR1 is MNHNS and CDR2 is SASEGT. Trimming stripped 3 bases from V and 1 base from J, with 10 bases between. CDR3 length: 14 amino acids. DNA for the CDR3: TGTGCCAGCAGTGATCTCTCAGTTTCCTACGAGCAGTACTTC. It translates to CASSDLSVSYEQYF.

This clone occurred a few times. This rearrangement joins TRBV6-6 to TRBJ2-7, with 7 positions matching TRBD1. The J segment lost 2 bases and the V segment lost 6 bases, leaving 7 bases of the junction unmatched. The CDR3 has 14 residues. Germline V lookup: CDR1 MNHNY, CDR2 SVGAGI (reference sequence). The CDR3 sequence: CASRGQSKTYEQYF. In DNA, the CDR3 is TGTGCCAGCAGGGGACAGAGTAAAACCTACGAGCAGTACTTC.

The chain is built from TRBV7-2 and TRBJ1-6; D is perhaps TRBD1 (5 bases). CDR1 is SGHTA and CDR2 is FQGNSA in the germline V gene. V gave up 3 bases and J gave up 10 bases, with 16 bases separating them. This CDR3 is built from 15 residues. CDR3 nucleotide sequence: TGTGCCAGCAGCTTCTTCGCAGGGAAGGTGTCACCCCTCCACTTT. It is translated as CASSFFAGKVSPLHF.

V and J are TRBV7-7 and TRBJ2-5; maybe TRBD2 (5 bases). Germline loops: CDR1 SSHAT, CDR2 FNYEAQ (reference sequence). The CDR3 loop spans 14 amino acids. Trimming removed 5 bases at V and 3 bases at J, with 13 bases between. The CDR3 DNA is TGTGCCAGCAGCCCTCCGGGAAAGGAAGAGACCCAGTACTTC. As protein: CASSPPGKEETQYF.

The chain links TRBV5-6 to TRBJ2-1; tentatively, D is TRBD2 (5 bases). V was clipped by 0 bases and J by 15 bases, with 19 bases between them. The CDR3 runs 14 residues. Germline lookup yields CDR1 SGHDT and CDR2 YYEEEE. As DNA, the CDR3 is TGTGCCAGCAGCTTGGGAGACTTGCGGGCGGGTCCGTTCTTC. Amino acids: CASSLGDLRAGPFF.

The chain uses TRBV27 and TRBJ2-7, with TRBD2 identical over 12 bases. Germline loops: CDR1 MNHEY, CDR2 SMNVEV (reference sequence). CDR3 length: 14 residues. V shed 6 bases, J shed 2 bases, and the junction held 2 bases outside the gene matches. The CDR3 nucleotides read TGTGCCAGCAGGGGACTAGCGGGCGCCTACGAGCAGTACTTC. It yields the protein CASRGLAGAYEQYF.

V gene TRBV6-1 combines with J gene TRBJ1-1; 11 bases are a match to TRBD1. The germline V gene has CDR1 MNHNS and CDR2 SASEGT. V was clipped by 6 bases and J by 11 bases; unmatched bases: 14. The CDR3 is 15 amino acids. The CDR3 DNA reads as TGTGCCAGCAGGACGACAACCGGGACAGGGGGAGGTGCTTTCTTT. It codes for CASRTTTGTGGGAFF.

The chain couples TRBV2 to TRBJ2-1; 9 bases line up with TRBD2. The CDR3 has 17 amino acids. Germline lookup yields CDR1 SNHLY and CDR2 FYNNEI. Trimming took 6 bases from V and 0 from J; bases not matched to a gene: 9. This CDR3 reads CASSRSGRLISYNEQFF. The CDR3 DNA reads TGTGCCAGCAGCCGGAGCGGGAGGCTGATCTCCTACAATGAGCAGTTCTTC.

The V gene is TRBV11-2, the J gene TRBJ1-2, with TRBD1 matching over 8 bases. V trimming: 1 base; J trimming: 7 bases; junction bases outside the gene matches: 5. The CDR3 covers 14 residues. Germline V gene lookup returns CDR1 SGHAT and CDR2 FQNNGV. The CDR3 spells CASSLVQGAGGYTF. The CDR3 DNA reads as TGTGCCAGCAGCTTAGTCCAGGGGGCGGGTGGCTACACCTTC.

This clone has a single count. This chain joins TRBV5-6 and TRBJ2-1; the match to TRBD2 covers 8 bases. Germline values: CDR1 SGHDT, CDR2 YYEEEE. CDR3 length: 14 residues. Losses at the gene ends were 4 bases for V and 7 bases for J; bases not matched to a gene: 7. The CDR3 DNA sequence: TGTGCCAGCAGCCAAGGGACTAGTCGGAATGAGCAGTTCTTC. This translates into CASSQGTSRNEQFF.

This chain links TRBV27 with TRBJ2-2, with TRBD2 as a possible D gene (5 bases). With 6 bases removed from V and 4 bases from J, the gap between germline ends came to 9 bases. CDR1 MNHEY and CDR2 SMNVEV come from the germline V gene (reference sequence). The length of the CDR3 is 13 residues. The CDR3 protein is CASRASLTGELFF. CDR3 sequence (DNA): TGTGCCAGCAGGGCTAGCCTCACCGGGGAGCTGTTTTTT.

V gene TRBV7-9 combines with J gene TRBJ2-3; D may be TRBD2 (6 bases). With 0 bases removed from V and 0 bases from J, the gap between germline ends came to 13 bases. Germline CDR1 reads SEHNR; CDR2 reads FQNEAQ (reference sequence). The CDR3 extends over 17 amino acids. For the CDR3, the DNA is TGTGCCAGCAGCTTAGCGCCCTCAGCGGGTAGCACAGATACGCAGTATTTT. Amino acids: CASSLAPSAGSTDTQYF.

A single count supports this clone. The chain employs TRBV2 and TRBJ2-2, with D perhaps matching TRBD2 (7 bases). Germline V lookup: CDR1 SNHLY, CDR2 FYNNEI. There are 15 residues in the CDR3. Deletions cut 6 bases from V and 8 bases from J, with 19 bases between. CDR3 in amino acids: CASSDPRGGAGELFF. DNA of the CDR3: TGTGCCAGCAGCGACCCGAGGGGGGGGGCAGGGGAGCTGTTTTTT.

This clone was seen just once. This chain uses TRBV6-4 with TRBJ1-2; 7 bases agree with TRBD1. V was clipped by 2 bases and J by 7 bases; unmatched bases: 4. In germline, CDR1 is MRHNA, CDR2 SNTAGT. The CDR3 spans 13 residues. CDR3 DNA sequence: TGTGCCAGCAGTGACGACAGGGAGGCTGGCTACACCTTC. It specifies CASSDDREAGYTF.

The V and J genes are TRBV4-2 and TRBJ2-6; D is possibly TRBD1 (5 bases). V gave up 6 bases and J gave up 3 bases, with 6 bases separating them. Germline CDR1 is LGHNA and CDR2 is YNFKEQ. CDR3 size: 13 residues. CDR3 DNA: TGTGCCAGCAGGGGGCGTGGGGCCAACGTCCTGACTTTC. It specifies CASRGRGANVLTF.

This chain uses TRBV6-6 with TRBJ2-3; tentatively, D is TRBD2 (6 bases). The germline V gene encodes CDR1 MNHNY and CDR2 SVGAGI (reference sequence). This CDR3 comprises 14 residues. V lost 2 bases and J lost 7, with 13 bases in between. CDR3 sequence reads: CASSYPPGGNTQYF. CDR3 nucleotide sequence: TGTGCCAGCAGTTACCCGCCTGGGGGGAATACGCAGTATTTT.

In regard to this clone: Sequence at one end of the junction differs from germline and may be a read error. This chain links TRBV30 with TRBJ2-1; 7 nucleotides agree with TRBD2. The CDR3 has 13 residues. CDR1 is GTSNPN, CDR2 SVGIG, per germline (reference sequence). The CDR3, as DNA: TGTGCCTGGAGTGTTAGCCGTGTCGCGGGAGTGCTCTTC. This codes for CAWSVSRVAGVLF.

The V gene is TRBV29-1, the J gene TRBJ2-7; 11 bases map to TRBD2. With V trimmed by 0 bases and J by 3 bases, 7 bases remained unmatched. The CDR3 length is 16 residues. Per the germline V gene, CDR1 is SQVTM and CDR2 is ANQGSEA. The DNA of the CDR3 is TGCAGCGTTGAAGATCAGGGGCTAGCGGGGGGCTACGAGCAGTACTTC. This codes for CSVEDQGLAGGYEQYF.

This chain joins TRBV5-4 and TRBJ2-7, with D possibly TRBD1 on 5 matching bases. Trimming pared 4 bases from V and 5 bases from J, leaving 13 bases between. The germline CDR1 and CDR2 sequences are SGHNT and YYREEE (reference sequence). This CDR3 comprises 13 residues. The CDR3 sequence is CASSMLTENEQYF. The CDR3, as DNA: TGTGCCAGCAGCATGTTGACAGAGAACGAGCAGTACTTC.